This TCR beta chain was retrieved from a study of blood T cell repertoires in COVID-19. At the level of the study: Samples came from the United States, Italy and Spain, spanning acute and convalescent COVID-19. The analysed material was cDNA or gDNA that came from T cells, B-cell-depleted T cells, or PBMCs.

In the original processing: It was from reference gene primer amplification that nucleated cell counts were estimated. Data came from immunoSEQ multiplex PCR; TCRdb stores just in-frame clones and leaves some out. That table supplies the V and J calls and clone size; D and trimming were determined from the DNA. The sample includes about 130,000 clones, just under 85% of them seen just once. V lost 4 bases, J lost 5 bases, and 7 bases lay in between. The CDR3 sequence is 11 residues long. CDR1 and CDR2 from the germline V gene are DFQATT and SNEGSKA (reference sequence). This receptor was taken from a human donor in a cohort sampled during active COVID-19. What was sequenced was peripheral blood. The chain joins TRBV20-1 to TRBJ2-3; unclear D gene. CDR3 bases: TGCAGTGCTACTATTGGAGATACGCAGTATTTT. It specifies CSATIGDTQYF.